This TCR beta chain was recovered during a study of shared clonotypes between healthy human individuals. Whole-study findings and limits: Larger estimated richness was generally recorded for naive subsets relative to memory subsets.

Assay runs were performed at deep level. Clones were sequenced by immunoSEQ multiplex PCR, and TCRdb holds only the in-frame ones, with some missing. The data contain 1.6 million or so clones, 96% of them singletons. The CDR3 sequence is 17 residues long. CDR1 and CDR2 (germline): LNHDA, SQIVND (reference sequence). Trimming took 3 bases from V and 3 from J; bases not matched to a gene: 9. Points on this clone: What it binds is not known.

Each sample came from a Caucasian adult donor living in Nashville, Tennessee. The receptor was derived from a young man in good health. Source material: naive CD4+ T cells sorted from blood. Subset defined: CD45RA+ positively selected. The J gene is TRBJ1-5, the V gene TRBV19, with 9 bases that match TRBD1. CDR3 protein: CASSILPGQGINQPQHF. The CDR3 DNA is TGTGCCAGTAGTATTCTCCCGGGACAGGGAATCAATCAGCCCCAGCATTTT.